This TCR beta chain comes out of a study of blood T cell repertoires in COVID-19. Background on the study: Acute and convalescent COVID-19 samples came from the United States, Italy and Spain.

Trimming removed 4 bases at V and 4 bases at J, with 16 bases between. CDR1 is SQVTM, CDR2 ANQGSEA, per germline. This CDR3 is built from 14 residues. Authors' analysis steps: Reference gene primers were amplified, and this amplification served to estimate nucleated cell counts. Sequencing was performed with immunoSEQ multiplex PCR; in TCRdb, only in-frame clones are kept and a portion is missing. V, J and clone size reflect that table, while D and trimming were determined from the DNA. The table has approximately 220,000 clones, approximately 86% seen once; the top ten hold around 3.1%. The sample consisted of peripheral blood. This TCR derives from a man in his sixties with acute or convalescent COVID-19. The V gene is TRBV29-1, the J gene TRBJ2-5; D possibly corresponds to TRBD2 (7 bases). CDR3 amino acids: CSVVKGGEGETQYF. CDR3 sequence (DNA): TGCAGCGTTGTAAAGGGGGGGGAAGGAGAGACCCAGTACTTC.